This TCR beta chain was sequenced in a study of blood T cells in healthy people across ages. CDR3 length: 18 residues. Per germline, CDR1 LGHNA and CDR2 YSLEER. V was cut by 0 bases and J by 4 bases, with 20 bases left in between. PCR was performed a second time for roughly 7 to 12 cycles using a sample-barcoded 5' primer and a J-beta primer mix. TCRdb redid the calling of the 5' RACE reads with MiXCR, one entry per CDR3 protein. Of hundreds of thousands of distinct CDR3 sequences listed, around 48% are singletons. Sequencing input: blood. This sequence was found in a woman aged 55-69 years in good health. The V gene is TRBV4-3, the J gene TRBJ2-3; D is tentatively TRBD1 or TRBD2 (5 bases each). This CDR3 reads CASSQDGPAEGPADTQYF. In DNA, the CDR3 is TGCGCCAGCAGCCAAGATGGGCCAGCCGAGGGGCCGGCAGATACGCAGTATTTT.